This T cell receptor (beta chain) stems from a study of Ad26.COV2.S vaccination and SARS-CoV-2 variants. Whole-study context: Intramuscular Ad26.COV2.S doses were given once or twice, 56 days apart.

Study conclusions and caveats: Total T cell responses may have been underestimated by the TCR breadth and depth analyses. Placebo recipients showed lower spike-specific TCR breadth than vaccinees.

The treatment denotes: some 20 received Ad26.COV2.S at low or high dose, single or two shots; about 5 received placebo; per-sample allocation not given. On day 63 after the first injection, vaccine and placebo recipients gave samples. Clones were read by immunoSEQ multiplex PCR, and TCRdb kept only the in-frame ones, dropping some. The data contain roughly 320,000 clones, around 87% of them seen just once; the ten biggest clones take up around 3.6%. About this clone: No antigen is known for it.

The germline CDR1 and CDR2 sequences are KGHSH and LQKENI. This CDR3 spans 13 amino acids. The germline V and J ends were trimmed by 2 bases and 5 bases, with 7 bases remaining between them. The sequence was obtained from a person aged 18-60 years who received the Ad26.COV2.S COVID-19 vaccine or a placebo. Sequencing was performed on peripheral blood, taken in a trial of Ad26.COV2.S vaccine versus placebo. The chain employs TRBV18 and TRBJ1-3; no reliable D call. CDR3 region: CASSPGERNTIYF. CDR3 DNA sequence: TGTGCCAGCTCACCAGGGGAAAGAAACACCATATATTTT. Filled out from reference TRBV18 and TRBJ1-3, the complete variable domain reads NAGVMQNPRHLVRRRGQEARLRCSPMKGHSHVYWYRQLPEEGLKFMVYLQKENIIDESGMPKERFSAEFPKEGPSILRIQQVVRGDSAAYFCASSPGERNTIYFGEGSWLTVV.